This T cell receptor (beta chain) was observed in a study of shared clonotypes between healthy human individuals. Study outcomes and limitations: In general, naive subsets displayed greater estimated richness than memory subsets did.

TCRdb keeps only in-frame clones here, not all; method: immunoSEQ multiplex PCR. The sample carries around 2.1 million clones, 85% to 95% recorded once. Of note for this clone: The antigen remains unidentified.

Naive CD8 cells were CD45RO-negative, positively selected for CCR7, excluding terminally differentiated effector memory CD45RA+ cells. The V gene's germline CDR1 is LNHDA and CDR2 SQIVND (reference sequence). Unmatched junction bases numbered 4, after V lost 3 bases and J lost 2 bases. The CDR3 contains 14 residues. The chain has TRBV19 and TRBJ2-7; 7 positions agree with TRBD1. The sequence was collected from a man between 18 and 35 years old in good health. Some clones in this sample may be carry-over from other donors' samples. Sequenced material: naive CD8+ T cells from PBMCs. CDR3 bases: TGTGCCAGTAGTATGGTACAGGGGCCCTACGAGCAGTACTTC. Its translation: CASSMVQGPYEQYF.